Here is one TCR beta chain with its context. MiXCR was run by TCRdb on the RT-PCR reads, yielding one entry per CDR3 protein. Among 650,000 to 800,000 distinct CDR3 sequences listed, about 14% were seen once. Trimming left V 2 bases short and J 9 bases short, with 11 bases between. The CDR3 is 13 amino acids. Germline V gene sequence: CDR1 MDHEN, CDR2 SYDVKM. The sample comprised memory CD4+ T cells from blood. V usage is TRBV28 and J usage is TRBJ2-1, with a tentative D call TRBD1 (6 bases). This clonotype was sampled from a female donor in good health, serving as a healthy control. Written as DNA, the CDR3 is TGTGCCAGCAGTTTAGGGGGCGCCGGTGAGCAGTTCTTC. This gives the protein CASSLGGAGEQFF.